This TCR beta chain was captured in a study of CD8 T cells in Susac syndrome. Study details: At the time of blood draw, patients with Susac syndrome were therapy-naive, receiving corticosteroids, or receiving intravenous immunoglobulin alone.

Peripheral blood CD8+ and CD4+ T cells were profiled by TCR beta sequencing. RNA totalling roughly 0.45 to 1 ug underwent reverse transcription with random hexamers. Amplification of TCR beta CDR3 across 54 Vbeta and 13 Jbeta was performed with immunoSEQ multiplex PCR. Using its own MiXCR run on the immunoSEQ multiplex PCR reads, TCRdb lists one record per CDR3 protein. This sample has some 110,000 distinct CDR3 sequences; around 94% occur once, and the top ten carry about 0.42%. CDR1 SQVTM and CDR2 ANQGSEA come from the germline V gene. V lost 4 bases to trimming and J lost 0 bases, with 9 bases between them. This CDR3 spans 13 amino acids. Points from the study as a whole: Susac syndrome CD8+ repertoires were clonally expanded, most strongly in CD8+ TEMRA cells.

As regards this clonotype: As yet, its antigen is unknown.

The receptor was derived from a human donor with Susac syndrome. Sequencing input: CD8+ T cells from PBMCs. The chain carries TRBV29-1 and TRBJ1-1; D uncertain. The CDR3 here is CSVGWGMNTEAFF. The CDR3 DNA is TGCAGCGTTGGTTGGGGAATGAACACTGAAGCTTTCTTT.